What follows describes a single T cell receptor (beta chain). This sample is drawn from a study of blood T cells in healthy people across ages. Alongside a J-beta primer mix, a sample-barcoded 5' primer served in a second PCR lasting about 7 to 11 cycles. TCRdb reprocessed the 5' RACE reads via MiXCR and lists one record per CDR3 protein. This sample carries approximately 1.5 million distinct CDR3 sequences, about 31% of them seen once, and the ten largest clones take 11%. The TCR was taken from a woman in her twenties or thirties in good health. The sequenced sample consisted of blood.

The CDR3 here is CASSKSATNEKLFF. DNA of the CDR3: TGTGCCAGCAGCAAAAGTGCAACTAATGAAAAACTGTTTTTT. The J gene is TRBJ1-4, the V gene TRBV7-9; D is uncertain. The CDR3 totals 14 residues. The germline V gene has CDR1 SEHNR and CDR2 FQNEAQ (reference sequence). V shed 5 bases and J shed 0 bases, with 7 bases lying between them.